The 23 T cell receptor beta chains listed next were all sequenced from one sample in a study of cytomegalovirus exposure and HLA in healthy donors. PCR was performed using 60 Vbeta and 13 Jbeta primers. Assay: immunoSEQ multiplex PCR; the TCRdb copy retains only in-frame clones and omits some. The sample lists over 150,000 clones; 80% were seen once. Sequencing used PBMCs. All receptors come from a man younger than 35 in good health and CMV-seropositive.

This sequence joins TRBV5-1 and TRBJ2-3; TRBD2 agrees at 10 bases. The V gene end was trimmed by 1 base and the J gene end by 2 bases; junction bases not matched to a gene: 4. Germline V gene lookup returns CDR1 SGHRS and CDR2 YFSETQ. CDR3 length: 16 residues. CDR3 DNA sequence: TGCGCCAGCAGCTTGTTAGCGGGGGGACACACAGATACGCAGTATTTT. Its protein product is CASSLLAGGHTDTQYF. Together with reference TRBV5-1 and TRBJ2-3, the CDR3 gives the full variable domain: KAGVTQTPRYLIKTRGQQVTLSCSPISGHRSVSWYQQTPGQGLQFLFEYFSETQRNKGNFPGRFSGRQFSNSRSEMNVSTLELGDSALYLCASSLLAGGHTDTQYFGPGTRLTVL.

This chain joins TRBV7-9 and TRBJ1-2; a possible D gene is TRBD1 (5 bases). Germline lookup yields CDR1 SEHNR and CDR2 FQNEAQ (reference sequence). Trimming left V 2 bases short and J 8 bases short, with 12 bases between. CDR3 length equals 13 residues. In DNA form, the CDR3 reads TGTGCCAGCAGCTTAAACGGAGGGGACGGCTACACCTTC. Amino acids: CASSLNGGDGYTF.

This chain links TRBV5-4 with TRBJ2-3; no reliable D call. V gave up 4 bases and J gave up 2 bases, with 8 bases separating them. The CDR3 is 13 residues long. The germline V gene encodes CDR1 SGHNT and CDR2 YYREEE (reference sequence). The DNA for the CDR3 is TGTGCCAGCAGCCCTACTGACACAGATACGCAGTATTTT. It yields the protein CASSPTDTDTQYF. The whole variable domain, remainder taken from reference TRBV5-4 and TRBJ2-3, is ETGVTQSPTHLIKTRGQQVTLRCSSQSGHNTVSWYQQALGQGPQFIFQYYREEENGRGNFPPRFSGLQFPNYSSELNVNALELDDSALYLCASSPTDTDTQYFGPGTRLTVL.

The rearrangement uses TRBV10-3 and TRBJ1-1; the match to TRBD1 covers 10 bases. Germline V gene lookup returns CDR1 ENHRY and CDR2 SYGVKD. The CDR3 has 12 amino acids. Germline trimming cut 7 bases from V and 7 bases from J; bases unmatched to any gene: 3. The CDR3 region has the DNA TGTGCCATCACTGGACAGGGGGGTGAAGCTTTCTTT. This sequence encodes CAITGQGGEAFF.

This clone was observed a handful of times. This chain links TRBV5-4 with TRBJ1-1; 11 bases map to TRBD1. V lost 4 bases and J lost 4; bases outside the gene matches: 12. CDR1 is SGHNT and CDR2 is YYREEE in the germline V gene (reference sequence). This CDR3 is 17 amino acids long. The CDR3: CASSLPSTGTGGTEAFF. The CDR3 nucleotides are TGTGCCAGCAGCCTTCCATCGACCGGGACAGGGGGCACTGAAGCTTTCTTT.

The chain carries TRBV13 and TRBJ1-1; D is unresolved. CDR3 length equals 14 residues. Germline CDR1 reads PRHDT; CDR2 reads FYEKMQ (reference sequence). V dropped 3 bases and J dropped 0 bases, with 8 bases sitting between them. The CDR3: CASSLYIMNTEAFF. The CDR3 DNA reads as TGTGCCAGCAGCTTGTACATTATGAACACTGAAGCTTTCTTT.

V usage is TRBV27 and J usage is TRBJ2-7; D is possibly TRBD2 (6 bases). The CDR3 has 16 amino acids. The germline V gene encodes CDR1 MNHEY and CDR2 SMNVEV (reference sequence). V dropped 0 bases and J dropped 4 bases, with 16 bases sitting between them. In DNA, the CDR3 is TGTGCCAGCAGTTTATCCGCTCGACTAGAATGGTACGAGCAGTACTTC. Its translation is CASSLSARLEWYEQYF.

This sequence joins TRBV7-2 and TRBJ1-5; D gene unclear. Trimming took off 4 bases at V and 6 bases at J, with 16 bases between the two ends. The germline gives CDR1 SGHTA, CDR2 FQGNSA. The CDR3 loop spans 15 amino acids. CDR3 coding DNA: TGTGCCAGCAGCTGGACGGTGGGGAGAGGTCAGCCCCAGCATTTT. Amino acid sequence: CASSWTVGRGQPQHF.

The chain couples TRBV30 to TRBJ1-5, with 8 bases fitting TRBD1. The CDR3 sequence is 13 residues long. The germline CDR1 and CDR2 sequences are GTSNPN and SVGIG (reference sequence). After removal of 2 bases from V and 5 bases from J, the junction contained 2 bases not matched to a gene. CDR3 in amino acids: CAWSQTGDQPQHF. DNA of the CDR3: TGTGCCTGGAGTCAGACAGGGGATCAGCCCCAGCATTTT.

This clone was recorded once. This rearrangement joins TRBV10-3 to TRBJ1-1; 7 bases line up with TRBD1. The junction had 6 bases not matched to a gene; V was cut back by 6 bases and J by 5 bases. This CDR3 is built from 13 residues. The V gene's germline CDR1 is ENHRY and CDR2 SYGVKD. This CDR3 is CAIRIDRETEAFF. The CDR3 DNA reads TGTGCCATCAGGATAGACAGGGAGACTGAAGCTTTCTTT.

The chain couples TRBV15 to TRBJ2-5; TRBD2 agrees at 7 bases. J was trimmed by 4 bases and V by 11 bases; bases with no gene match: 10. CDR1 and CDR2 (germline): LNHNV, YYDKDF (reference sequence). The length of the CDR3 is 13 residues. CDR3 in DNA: TGTGCCTCCGGGGCGGGAGAACGAGAGACCCAGTACTTC. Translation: CASGAGERETQYF.

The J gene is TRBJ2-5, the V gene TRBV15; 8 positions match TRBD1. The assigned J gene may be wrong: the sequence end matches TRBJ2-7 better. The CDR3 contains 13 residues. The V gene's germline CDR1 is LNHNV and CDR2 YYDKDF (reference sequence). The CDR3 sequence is CATSRQGANEQYF. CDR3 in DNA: TGTGCCACCAGCAGACAGGGGGCTAACGAGCAGTACTTC.

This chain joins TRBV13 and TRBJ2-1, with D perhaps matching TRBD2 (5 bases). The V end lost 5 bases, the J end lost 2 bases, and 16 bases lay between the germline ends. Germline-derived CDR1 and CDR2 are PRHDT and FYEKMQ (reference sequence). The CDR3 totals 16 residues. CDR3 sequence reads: CASSPSPRVAYNEQFF. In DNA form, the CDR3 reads TGTGCCAGCAGCCCCTCCCCGAGGGTGGCCTACAATGAGCAGTTCTTC.

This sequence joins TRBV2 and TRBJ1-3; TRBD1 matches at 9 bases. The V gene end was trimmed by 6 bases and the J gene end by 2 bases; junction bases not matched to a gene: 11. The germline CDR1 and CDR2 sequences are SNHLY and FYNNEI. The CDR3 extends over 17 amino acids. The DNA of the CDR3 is TGTGCCAGCAGCAGAGGACAGGGGAGGTTTGCTGGAAACACCATATATTTT. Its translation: CASSRGQGRFAGNTIYF.

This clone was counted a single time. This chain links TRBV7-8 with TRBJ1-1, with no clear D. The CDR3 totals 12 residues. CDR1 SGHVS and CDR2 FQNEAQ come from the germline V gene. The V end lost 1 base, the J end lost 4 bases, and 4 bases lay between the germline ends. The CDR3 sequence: CASSLGATEAFF. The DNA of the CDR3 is TGTGCCAGCAGCTTAGGGGCCACTGAAGCTTTCTTT.

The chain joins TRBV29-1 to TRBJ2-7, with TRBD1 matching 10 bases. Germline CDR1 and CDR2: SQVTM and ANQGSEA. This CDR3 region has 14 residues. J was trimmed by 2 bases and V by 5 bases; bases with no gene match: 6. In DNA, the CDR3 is TGCAGCGTTTGTGGGACAGGGGAGACCTACGAGCAGTACTTC. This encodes CSVCGTGETYEQYF.

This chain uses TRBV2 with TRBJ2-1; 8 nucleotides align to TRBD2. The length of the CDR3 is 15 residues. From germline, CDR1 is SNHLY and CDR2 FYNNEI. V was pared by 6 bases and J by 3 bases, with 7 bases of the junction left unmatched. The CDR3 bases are TGTGCCAGCAGAGGACCGGGACTAGTCTACAATGAGCAGTTCTTC. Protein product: CASRGPGLVYNEQFF.

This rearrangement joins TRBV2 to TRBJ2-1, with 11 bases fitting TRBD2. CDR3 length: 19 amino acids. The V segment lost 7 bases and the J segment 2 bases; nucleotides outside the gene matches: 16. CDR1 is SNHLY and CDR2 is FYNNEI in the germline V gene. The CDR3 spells CASITRGLAGGVAYNEQFF. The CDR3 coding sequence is TGTGCCAGCATCACCCGGGGGCTAGCGGGAGGTGTGGCCTACAATGAGCAGTTCTTC.

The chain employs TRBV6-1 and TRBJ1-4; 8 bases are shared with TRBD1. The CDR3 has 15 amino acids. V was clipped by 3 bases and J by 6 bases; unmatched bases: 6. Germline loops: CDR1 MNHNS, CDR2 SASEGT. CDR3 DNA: TGTGCCAGCAGTGACAGGGGGCGATGGGATGAAAAACTGTTTTTT. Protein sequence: CASSDRGRWDEKLFF.

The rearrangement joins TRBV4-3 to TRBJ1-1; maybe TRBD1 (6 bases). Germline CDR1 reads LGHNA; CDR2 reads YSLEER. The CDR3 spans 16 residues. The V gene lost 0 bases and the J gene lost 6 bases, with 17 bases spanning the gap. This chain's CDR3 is CASSQDWSGASAEAFF. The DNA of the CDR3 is TGCGCCAGCAGCCAAGATTGGTCAGGGGCATCGGCTGAAGCTTTCTTT.

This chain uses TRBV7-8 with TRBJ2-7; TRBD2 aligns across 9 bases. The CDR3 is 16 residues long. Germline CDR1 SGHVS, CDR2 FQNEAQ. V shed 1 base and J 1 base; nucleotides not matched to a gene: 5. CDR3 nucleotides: TGTGCCAGCAGCTTAGGGGAGCGGGAGGTGTCCTACGAGCAGTACTTC. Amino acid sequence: CASSLGEREVSYEQYF.

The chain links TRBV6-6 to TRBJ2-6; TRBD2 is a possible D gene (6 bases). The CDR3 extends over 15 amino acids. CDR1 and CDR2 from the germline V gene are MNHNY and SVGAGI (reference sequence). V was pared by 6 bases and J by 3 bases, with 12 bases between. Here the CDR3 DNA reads TGTGCCAGCAGGATCGGGAGAGATGGGGCCAACGTCCTGACTTTC. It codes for CASRIGRDGANVLTF.

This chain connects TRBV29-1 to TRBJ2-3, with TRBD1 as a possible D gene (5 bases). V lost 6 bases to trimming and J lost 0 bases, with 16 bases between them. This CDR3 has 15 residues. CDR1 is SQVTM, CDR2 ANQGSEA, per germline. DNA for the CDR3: TGCAGCGTGGCAACAGGAGTTTCTAGCACAGATACGCAGTATTTT. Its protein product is CSVATGVSSTDTQYF.